Following are 21 T cell receptor beta chains from one sample sequenced in a study of monozygotic twins with cystic fibrosis. Method: immunoSEQ multiplex PCR; TCRdb's copy keeps in-frame clones and lacks some. The table records approximately 15,000 clones, over 85% of them present only once. The sequencing sample was made of blood. All receptors derive from a girl aged 2-10 years with cystic fibrosis.

Written as DNA, the CDR3 is TGTGCCAGCTCACCCAGGACAGGGGGCCGAAGTACTGAAGCTTTCTTT. Translating it yields CASSPRTGGRSTEAFF. This chain uses TRBV18 with TRBJ1-1, with 11 positions matching TRBD1. The germline CDR1 and CDR2 sequences are KGHSH and LQKENI. V trimming: 3 bases; J trimming: 5 bases; junction bases outside the gene matches: 8. This CDR3 is 16 amino acids long.

The V call is TRBV29-1, the J call TRBJ2-7; D ambiguous. Germline V gives CDR1 SQVTM, CDR2 ANQGSEA. Trimming removed 7 bases at V and 0 bases at J, with 13 bases between. The CDR3 has 13 amino acids. The CDR3 DNA is TGCAGCGCCTCTATCGGGTCCTCCTACGAGCAGTACTTC. Encoded protein: CSASIGSSYEQYF.

Here the CDR3 DNA reads TGTGCCAGCAGCCCCCTAGCGGGTCGAACCGTGGCAGATACGCAGTATTTT. It specifies CASSPLAGRTVADTQYF. The chain has TRBV13 and TRBJ2-3; 8 bases are a match to TRBD2. From germline, CDR1 is PRHDT and CDR2 FYEKMQ (reference sequence). The CDR3 runs 17 residues. J gave up 4 bases and V 5 bases, and 14 bases lay outside the gene matches.

The CDR3 spells CASTLGGPMNTEAFF. The CDR3 DNA reads as TGTGCCAGCACCTTGGGGGGTCCGATGAACACTGAAGCTTTCTTT. The chain joins TRBV28 to TRBJ1-1, with D possibly TRBD1 on 5 matching bases. The CDR3 runs to 15 residues. CDR1 MDHEN and CDR2 SYDVKM come from the germline V gene. V shed 7 bases and J shed 0 bases, with 15 bases lying between them.

The V gene is TRBV4-1, the J gene TRBJ2-3; 7 bases align to TRBD1. This CDR3 has 16 amino acids. V gave up 0 bases and J gave up 2 bases; unmatched junction bases: 5. Germline lookup yields CDR1 MGHRA and CDR2 YSYEKL. The CDR3 region has the DNA TGCGCCAGCAGCCAAGATGAAGGGGGCTACACAGATACGCAGTATTTT. It translates to CASSQDEGGYTDTQYF.

This clone was seen just once. This chain links TRBV29-1 with TRBJ2-1; D is perhaps TRBD2 (6 bases). The CDR3 consists of 15 residues. Germline CDR1 reads SQVTM; CDR2 reads ANQGSEA. Trimming left V 7 bases short and J 4 bases short, with 20 bases between. The CDR3 is CSAAPGGGTYNEQFF. CDR3 coding DNA: TGCAGCGCGGCACCAGGTGGCGGGACTTACAATGAGCAGTTCTTC.

Only one count was recorded for this clone. This sequence joins TRBV5-1 and TRBJ1-1; D is unclear. V was clipped by 2 bases and J by 1 base, with 9 bases between them. This CDR3 is built from 14 residues. CDR1 and CDR2 (germline): SGHRS, YFSETQ. This CDR3 is CASSFRRRNTEAFF. The CDR3 nucleotides are TGCGCCAGCAGCTTCCGACGGCGGAACACTGAAGCTTTCTTT.

The chain has TRBV4-3 and TRBJ2-2; TRBD1 might be the D (6 bases). The CDR3 loop spans 15 amino acids. Germline assignment: CDR1 LGHNA and CDR2 YSLEER. Trimming removed 4 bases from V and 5 bases from J, with 14 bases in between. The CDR3: CASSPGQIPTGELFF. CDR3 DNA: TGCGCCAGCAGCCCAGGACAGATTCCTACCGGGGAGCTGTTTTTT.

The V and J genes are TRBV7-9 and TRBJ2-1; the match to TRBD2 covers 7 bases. Per the germline V gene, CDR1 is SEHNR and CDR2 is FQNEAQ (reference sequence). The CDR3 contains 18 residues. After removal of 1 base from V and 0 bases from J, the junction contained 9 bases not matched to a gene. CDR3 in amino acids: CASSLEALAFDSYNEQFF. The CDR3 DNA reads TGTGCCAGCAGCTTAGAGGCACTAGCGTTCGACTCCTACAATGAGCAGTTCTTC.

This clone is a singleton in its sample. This chain connects TRBV5-5 to TRBJ1-2; possible D gene TRBD1, 5 bases. V was cut by 0 bases and J by 4 bases, with 13 bases left in between. Looked up from germline, CDR1 is SGHKS and CDR2 is YYEKEE (reference sequence). This CDR3 contains 15 residues. The CDR3 loop is CASSLDAGTSYGYTF. As DNA, the CDR3 is TGTGCCAGCAGCTTGGACGCCGGGACGTCCTATGGCTACACCTTC.

The chain carries TRBV4-2 and TRBJ2-3; TRBD2 matches at 7 bases. This CDR3 contains 16 residues. Germline V gene sequence: CDR1 LGHNA, CDR2 YNFKEQ. V was clipped by 4 bases and J by 3 bases; unmatched bases: 10. CDR3 loop: CASSLGGEPGTDTQYF. CDR3 sequence (DNA): TGTGCCAGCAGCCTGGGGGGGGAGCCAGGGACAGATACGCAGTATTTT.

The V and J genes are TRBV5-1 and TRBJ2-7; TRBD2 agrees at 10 bases. The CDR3 is made up of 18 amino acids. The trim removed 1 base at V and 4 bases at J, leaving 14 bases unmatched. Germline V lookup: CDR1 SGHRS, CDR2 YFSETQ. CDR3 region: CASSLFSPKGLAKYEQYF. The CDR3 nucleotides are TGCGCCAGCAGCTTGTTCTCCCCAAAGGGACTAGCGAAATACGAGCAGTACTTC.

The V gene is TRBV7-8, the J gene TRBJ2-5; no firm D call. Germline V gene lookup returns CDR1 SGHVS and CDR2 FQNEAQ. The V gene lost 5 bases and the J gene lost 5 bases, with 12 bases spanning the gap. The CDR3 is made up of 13 amino acids. The chain's CDR3 is CASSRTHDETQYF. The CDR3 coding sequence is TGTGCCAGCAGCAGGACCCACGACGAGACCCAGTACTTC.

The rearrangement joins TRBV2 to TRBJ1-5; 7 bases are a match to TRBD1. The germline V gene has CDR1 SNHLY and CDR2 FYNNEI. This CDR3 region has 15 residues. Trimming cost V 3 bases and J 6 bases; bases outside gene matches: 8. The CDR3 loop is CASSDPNRGSQPQHF. CDR3 DNA: TGTGCCAGCAGTGATCCAAACAGGGGATCTCAGCCCCAGCATTTT.

The V and J genes are TRBV9 and TRBJ2-3; D unclear. Germline CDR1 SGDLS, CDR2 YYNGEE. The CDR3 runs 14 residues. V was pared by 2 bases and J by 4 bases, with 11 bases between. CDR3 sequence (DNA): TGTGCCAGCAGCGTCCGCGGTCAGGCAGATACGCAGTATTTT. The encoded protein is CASSVRGQADTQYF.

The chain recombines TRBV14 with TRBJ1-1; TRBD1 is a possible D gene (6 bases). This CDR3 contains 14 residues. Germline V gene data show CDR1 as SGHDN and CDR2 as FVKESK. V was cut by 0 bases and J by 7 bases, with 12 bases left in between. The CDR3 DNA reads as TGTGCCAGCAGCCAAGATTGGAAAGGGGGTGAAGCTTTCTTT. This translates into CASSQDWKGGEAFF.

This clone came up once. The chain employs TRBV2 and TRBJ1-3, with D possibly matching TRBD1 (6 bases). This CDR3 has 15 amino acids. Germline V CDR1 and CDR2: SNHLY, FYNNEI. The V gene lost 2 bases and the J gene lost 3 bases, with 11 bases spanning the gap. The CDR3 nucleotides are TGTGCCAGCAGTGAATCGTCCAGGGGTGGAAACACCATATATTTT. It translates to CASSESSRGGNTIYF.

In nucleotides, the CDR3 is TGTGCCAGCAGCAACGGCCTGAAGGGTTACGAGCAGTACTTC. Amino acids: CASSNGLKGYEQYF. The chain is built from TRBV28 and TRBJ2-7; D not resolved. Trimming removed 6 bases from V and 4 bases from J, with 16 bases in between. The CDR3 covers 14 residues. Germline V gives CDR1 MDHEN, CDR2 SYDVKM. The entire variable domain, with the rest obtained from reference TRBV28 and TRBJ2-7, is as follows: DVKVTQSSRYLVKRTGEKVFLECVQDMDHENMFWYRQDPGLGLRLIYFSYDVKMKEKGDIPEGYSVSREKKERFSLILESASTNQTSMYLCASSNGLKGYEQYFGPGTRLTVT.

The chain employs TRBV6-5 and TRBJ2-7, with D perhaps matching TRBD1 or TRBD2 (7 bases each). The germline CDR1 and CDR2 sequences are MNHEY and SVGAGI. The CDR3 is made up of 13 amino acids. V lost 2 bases to trimming and J lost 7 bases, with 12 bases between them. As DNA, the CDR3 is TGTGCCAGCAGTTACGGGAGGGGGCGGGAGCAGTACTTC. It is translated as CASSYGRGREQYF.

This chain connects TRBV18 to TRBJ2-3; 11 nucleotides line up with TRBD1. The CDR3 has 14 amino acids. After removal of 6 bases from V and 5 bases from J, the junction contained 4 bases not matched to a gene. CDR1 and CDR2 (germline): KGHSH, LQKENI. CDR3 nucleotide sequence: TGTGCCAGCTCCCCCGGGACAGGGGGAGATACGCAGTATTTT. This translates into CASSPGTGGDTQYF.

This rearrangement joins TRBV28 to TRBJ1-2; 7 bases agree with TRBD1. The CDR3 consists of 13 residues. Germline loops: CDR1 MDHEN, CDR2 SYDVKM. V lost 8 bases and J lost 7; bases outside the gene matches: 10. CDR3 in DNA: TGTGCCAGCGGCTACAGGGGTGCGGTTGGCTACACCTTC. This sequence encodes CASGYRGAVGYTF.